A selection of T cell receptor beta chains follows, all from one sample in a study of T cell changes during pregnancy in multiple sclerosis. Here immunoSEQ multiplex PCR was the method, and the copy in TCRdb shows in-frame clones only, minus some. The sample yields approximately 63,000 clones, roughly nine tenths seen once. The sequenced sample was peripheral blood, obtained in the third trimester of pregnancy. Receptors originate from a female donor in good health, enrolled as a control in a pregnancy study. Each CDR3 is given with its conserved first and last residue. A D gene is named only where the DNA matches it firmly. Size is omitted from some rows. Given values are once, few, many or a class for expanded clones.

once,.,TRBV7-9,TRBJ2-3,TGTGCCAGCGGGAGCTCAGATACGCAGTATTTT,CASGSSDTQYF
.,.,TRBV14,TRBJ2-2,TGTGCCAGCCGAACTGAGGGGACTGCTAACACCGGGGAGCTGTTTTTT,CASRTEGTANTGELFF
.,TRBD1,TRBV30,TRBJ2-7,TGTGCCTGGAGTTGGGGACAGGGACACTACGAGCAGTACTTC,CAWSWGQGHYEQYF
.,.,TRBV5-1,TRBJ2-3,TGCGCCAGCAGATCAGAGGGGCAGGGGCCAGATACGCAGTATTTT,CASRSEGQGPDTQYF
.,.,TRBV7-8,TRBJ2-7,TGTGCCAGCAGCTTAGCGCCGGGGGGCCTGTACGAGCAGTACTTC,CASSLAPGGLYEQYF
.,.,TRBV28,TRBJ2-2,TGTGCCAGCAGTTTACCCAAGAACACCGGGGAGCTGTTTTTT,CASSLPKNTGELFF
.,TRBD1,TRBV2,TRBJ2-3,TGTGCCAGCAGTGAAAGGACAGGTTACACAGATACGCAGTATTTT,CASSERTGYTDTQYF
.,.,TRBV30,TRBJ1-2,TGTGCCTGGAGTGCCCAGGGGTCCTACGGCTACACCTTC,CAWSAQGSYGYTF
.,.,TRBV27,TRBJ1-1,TGTGCCAGCAGTCCAAGGGGTCGGACTGAAGCTTTCTTT,CASSPRGRTEAFF
.,TRBD1,TRBV19,TRBJ1-2,TGTGCCAGTAGTATAACCGGGACAGGGCATGGCTACACCTTC,CASSITGTGHGYTF
.,.,TRBV28,TRBJ2-1,TGTGCCAGCAGTTTGTCTTATCCTACTAATGAGCAGTTCTTC,CASSLSYPTNEQFF
.,.,TRBV5-6,TRBJ1-4,TGTGCCAGCAGCTTGGCCGGTTCGGTGGGCGAAAAACTGTTTTTT,CASSLAGSVGEKLFF
.,TRBD2,TRBV10-3,TRBJ2-5,TGTGCCATCAGTGATGGGACTAAGTACCAAGAGACCCAGTACTTC,CAISDGTKYQETQYF
.,.,TRBV5-6,TRBJ1-3,TGTGCCAGCAGCAAGGGGTGGAGGGCCTCTGGAAACACCATATATTTT,CASSKGWRASGNTIYF
.,TRBD2,TRBV6-1,TRBJ2-7,TGTGCCAGCAGTGAACTGCGGGGGGAGGGTCGGCAGTACTTC,CASSELRGEGRQYF
.,TRBD1,TRBV9,TRBJ1-1,TGTGCCAGCAGCCCAGAGGGGGCGCGGGAAGCTTTCTTT,CASSPEGAREAFF
.,.,TRBV9,TRBJ2-7,TGTGCCAGCAGCCCCGAGGGGTTGGCGGGGAGGTACGAGCAGTACTTC,CASSPEGLAGRYEQYF
few,.,TRBV19,TRBJ1-2,TGTGCCAGTAGTATTCTGGCAGGGGGCTACACCTTC,CASSILAGGYTF